This TCR beta chain was identified in a study of OX40 agonist ivuxolimab in advanced cancers. A note on this clone: Its antigen is as yet unknown.

Per the germline V gene, CDR1 is LGHNT and CDR2 is FRNRAP. This CDR3 comprises 14 residues. V lost 6 bases and J 0 bases, leaving 11 bases between the germline ends. Data came from immunoSEQ multiplex PCR; TCRdb stores just in-frame clones and leaves some out. The sample consists of roughly 67,000 clones, roughly 84% of them appearing once. Study-level results: Relative to CD4+ cells, CD8+ T cells on average had more expanded clones.

Specimen: CD4+ or CD8+ T cells sorted from blood, collected in a trial of the OX40 agonist ivuxolimab. The J gene is TRBJ1-1, the V gene TRBV12-5; D perhaps matches TRBD1 (6 bases). The receptor was derived from an adult with an advanced solid tumor such as melanoma, head and neck, liver or kidney cancer. For the CDR3, the DNA is TGTGCTAGTGGGACGGGACAACTGAACACTGAAGCTTTCTTT. Translating gives CASGTGQLNTEAFF.